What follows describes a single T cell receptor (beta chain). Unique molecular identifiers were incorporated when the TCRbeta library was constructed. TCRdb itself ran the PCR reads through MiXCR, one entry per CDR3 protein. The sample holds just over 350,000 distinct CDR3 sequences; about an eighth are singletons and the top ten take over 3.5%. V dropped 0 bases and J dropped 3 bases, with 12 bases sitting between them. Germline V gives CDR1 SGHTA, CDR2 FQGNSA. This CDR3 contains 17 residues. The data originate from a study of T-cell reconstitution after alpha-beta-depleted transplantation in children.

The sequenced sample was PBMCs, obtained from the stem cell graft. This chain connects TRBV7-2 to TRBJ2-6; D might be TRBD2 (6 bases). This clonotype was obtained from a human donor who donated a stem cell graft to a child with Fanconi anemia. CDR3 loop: CASSLAGGAVGANVLTF. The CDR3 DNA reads TGTGCCAGCAGCTTAGCTGGAGGGGCAGTTGGGGCCAACGTCCTGACTTTC.